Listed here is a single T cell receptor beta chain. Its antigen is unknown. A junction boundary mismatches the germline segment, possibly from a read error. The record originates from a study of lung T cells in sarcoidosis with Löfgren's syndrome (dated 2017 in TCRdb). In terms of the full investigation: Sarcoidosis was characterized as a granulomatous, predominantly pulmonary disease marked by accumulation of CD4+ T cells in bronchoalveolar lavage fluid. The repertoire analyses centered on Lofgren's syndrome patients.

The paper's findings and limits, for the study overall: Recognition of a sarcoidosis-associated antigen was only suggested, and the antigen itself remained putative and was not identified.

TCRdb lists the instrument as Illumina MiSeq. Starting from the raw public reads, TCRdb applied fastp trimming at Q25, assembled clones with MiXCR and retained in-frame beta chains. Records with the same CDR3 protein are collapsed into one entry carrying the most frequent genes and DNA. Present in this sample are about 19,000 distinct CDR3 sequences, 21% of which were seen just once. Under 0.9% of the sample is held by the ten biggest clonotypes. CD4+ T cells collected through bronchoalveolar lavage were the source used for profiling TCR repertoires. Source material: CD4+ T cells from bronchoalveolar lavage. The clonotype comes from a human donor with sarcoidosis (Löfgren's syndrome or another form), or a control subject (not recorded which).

The base sequence is TGCGCCAGCAGCCAAGTCCTACCGAATGAAAAACTGGTTTTT. Its protein is CASSQVLPNEKLVF. Rearrangement joined TRBV4-1 to TRBJ1-4, with the D gene call left open. Inclusive of the bounding cysteine and phenylalanine, the CDR3 is 14 residues long. Only the CDR3 part of the read is kept: 42 bases, read in frame from the first base. CDR1 and CDR2, per the germline V gene, are MGHRA and YSYEKL.